Detailed here is one TCR beta chain. Its target is unknown. The record originates from a study of shared clonotypes between healthy human individuals. Across the whole study: A couple of women and a few men aged 18 to 49 served as donors. Study results and limitations: Sequencing of the sorted subsets was shown by rarefaction to be incomplete despite large depth. The four-donor shared clonotypes exceeded non-shared clonotypes in generation probability, with non-shared ones scoring lower.

Sorted-subset replicate PCRs used 200 to 250 ng DNA, around 31,000 T cell genomes. TCRdb's copy holds only in-frame clones and misses some; the assay was immunoSEQ multiplex PCR. The table has roughly 850,000 clones, roughly 96% seen once. CD45RO-negative, CCR7-selected cells formed the naive CD8 fraction, which excluded terminally differentiated effector memory CD45RA+ cells. The sequence was obtained from a man aged 25-45 years in good health. Sequenced: naive CD8+ T cells sorted from blood.

The CDR3 sequence is CATKYPAGYTF. CDR3 in DNA: TGTGCCACCAAATACCCGGCTGGCTACACCTTC. The chain employs TRBV2 and TRBJ1-2; the D is unclear. V was pared by 10 bases and J by 7 bases, with 13 bases between. Germline lookup yields CDR1 SNHLY and CDR2 FYNNEI. This CDR3 is 11 amino acids long.